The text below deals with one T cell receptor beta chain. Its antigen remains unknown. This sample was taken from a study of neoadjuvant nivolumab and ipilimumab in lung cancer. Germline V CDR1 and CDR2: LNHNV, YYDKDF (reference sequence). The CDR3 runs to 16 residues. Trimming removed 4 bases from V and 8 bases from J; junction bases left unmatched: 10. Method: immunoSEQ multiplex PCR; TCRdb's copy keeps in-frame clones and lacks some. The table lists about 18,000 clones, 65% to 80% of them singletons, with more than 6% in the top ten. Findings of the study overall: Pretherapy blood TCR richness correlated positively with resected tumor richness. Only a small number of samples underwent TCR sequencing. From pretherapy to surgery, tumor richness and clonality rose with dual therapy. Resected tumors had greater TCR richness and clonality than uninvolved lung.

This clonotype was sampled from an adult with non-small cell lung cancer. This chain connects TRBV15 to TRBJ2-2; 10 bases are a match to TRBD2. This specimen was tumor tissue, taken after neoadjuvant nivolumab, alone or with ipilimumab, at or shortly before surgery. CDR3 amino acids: CATSKRGGGPIGELFF. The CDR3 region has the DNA TGTGCCACCAGCAAGCGGGGGGGAGGGCCAATAGGGGAGCTGTTTTTT.